This T cell receptor (beta chain) was identified in a study of cytomegalovirus exposure and HLA in healthy donors. Study-level findings and limits: Most TCRs appeared rarely, but some public TCRs recurred in many donors. CMV serostatus alone was available as immune exposure information.

As regards this clone: The antigen is not known.

13 Jbeta primers and 60 Vbeta primers were used for the PCR. Some clones are missing from TCRdb's copy, which holds only in-frame ones; the method was immunoSEQ multiplex PCR. Of 65,000 or so clones listed, less than 70% are singletons. The CDR3 loop spans 14 amino acids. V gave up 5 bases and J gave up 5 bases, with 10 bases separating them. CDR1 is MNHEY and CDR2 is SMNVEV in the germline V gene (reference sequence). This clonotype was sampled from a young man in good health and CMV-seronegative. The genes are TRBV27 and TRBJ1-6; no clear D gene. The sequencing sample was made of PBMCs. The CDR3 sequence: CASSVAADNSPLHF. In DNA form, the CDR3 reads TGTGCCAGCAGTGTAGCGGCGGATAATTCACCCCTCCACTTT.